This is a list of T cell receptor beta chains from one sample in a study of sequential checkpoint blockade in melanoma. Here immunoSEQ multiplex PCR was the method, and the copy in TCRdb shows in-frame clones only, minus some. The data contain approximately 13,000 clones, roughly 72% of them singletons. Sequencing used CD8+ T cells sorted from blood (inferred from file names), obtained from a patient given nivolumab and ipilimumab in sequence. The receptors were sampled from a human donor with melanoma. The CDR3 runs from the conserved cysteine through the conserved F or W. The D gene is left open where the match is weak. Clone size, where shown, is once, few, many, or a class for clones that have expanded.

16 TRBJ2-1 TRBV7-8 - - TGTGCCAGCAGCTTAGGAAGCGCCCTCTCCTACAATGAGCAGTTCTTC CASSLGSALSYNEQFF
14 TRBJ1-1 TRBV7-9 - TRBD1 TGTGCCAGCAGCCCCCAGGGGGCGCGTACTGAAGCTTTCTTT CASSPQGARTEAFF
15 TRBJ1-2 TRBV5-5 - - TGTGCCAGCAGCGTGAGGCCAGGGACTAACTATGGCTACACCTTC CASSVRPGTNYGYTF
15 TRBJ2-1 TRBV6-5 - - TGTGCCAGCAGTTACTCGAATAGGGGTTTGAATGAGCAGTTCTTC CASSYSNRGLNEQFF
16 TRBJ2-2 TRBV5-1 - TRBD1 TGCGCCAGCAGCCTAACAGGGGGCTCAAAGACCGGGGAGCTGTTTTTT CASSLTGGSKTGELFF
12 TRBJ2-7 TRBV7-2 once - TGTGCCAGCACCACTAGCCGATACGAGCAGTACTTC CASTTSRYEQYF
12 TRBJ2-3 TRBV7-9 - - TGTGCCAGCAGAACGGGGGCAGATACGCAGTATTTT CASRTGADTQYF
12 TRBJ2-7 TRBV19 - - TGTGCCAGTAGTCCGGGAACCTACGAGCAGTACTTC CASSPGTYEQYF
13 TRBJ2-1 TRBV19 - - TGTGCCAGTAGTATTGGGGGGTGGAATGAGCAGTTCTTC CASSIGGWNEQFF
16 TRBJ2-7 TRBV4-1 - - TGCGCCAGCAGCCAAGATCGGGCAGGGGGGAGGAACGAGCAGTACTTC CASSQDRAGGRNEQYF
19 TRBJ2-3 TRBV9 - TRBD1 TGTGCCAGCAGCGCCCCAGGGACAGGGCTGGTTCTTGGCACAGATACGCAGTATTTT CASSAPGTGLVLGTDTQYF
13 TRBJ2-7 TRBV5-1 - TRBD1 TGCGCCAGCAGCTTGAACAGGGGCAACGAGCAGTACTTC CASSLNRGNEQYF
14 TRBJ2-4 TRBV28 hyperexpanded - TGTGCCAGCAGTTTCCTGGGTACGGGAAACATTCAGTACTTC CASSFLGTGNIQYF
13 TRBJ2-1 TRBV7-6 - - TGTGCCAGCAGCTTTCGGGTCGGGATTGAGCAGTTCTTC CASSFRVGIEQFF
13 TRBJ2-5 TRBV6-1 once TRBD2 TGTGCCAGCAGTGAATGGGAGGGAGAGACCCAGTACTTC CASSEWEGETQYF
13 TRBJ1-1 TRBV9 - - TGTGCCAGCAGCCCACCGGGGGGCACTGAAGCTTTCTTT CASSPPGGTEAFF
15 TRBJ2-1 TRBV6-5 - - TGTGCCAGCAGTTACTCAAGGAGCTCCTACAATGAGCAGTTCTTC CASSYSRSSYNEQFF
17 TRBJ2-2 TRBV14 - - TGTGCCAGCAGCCAATGGGGGCTGGGGTCGGCCACCGGGGAGCTGTTTTTT CASSQWGLGSATGELFF